Below are 10 T cell receptor beta chains sequenced from a single sample in a study of blood T cell repertoires in COVID-19. The data were produced by immunoSEQ multiplex PCR, yet TCRdb's version contains in-frame clones alone and is incomplete. Of 250,000 or so clones detected, around four fifths appear once; the ten largest clones hold around 6.5%. Sequencing was carried out using peripheral blood. The origin of the receptors is a woman aged 55-69 years with active or convalescent COVID-19.

V is TRBV4-1 and J is TRBJ1-6; D gene unclear. CDR3 length equals 15 residues. V was cut by 8 bases and J by 6 bases, with 17 bases left in between. CDR1 and CDR2 (germline): MGHRA, YSYEKL. In DNA, the CDR3 is TGCGCCAGCCAGGCTGAGGGCCTCGTTAATTCACCCCTCCACTTT. This sequence encodes CASQAEGLVNSPLHF.

This sequence joins TRBV6-6 and TRBJ2-1; 7 nucleotides agree with TRBD2. CDR3 size: 16 residues. CDR1 MNHNY and CDR2 SVGAGI come from the germline V gene (reference sequence). The V segment lost 5 bases and the J segment 4 bases; nucleotides outside the gene matches: 11. The CDR3 sequence: CASSPAEAGRYNEQFF. CDR3 sequence (DNA): TGTGCCAGCAGTCCGGCCGAAGCGGGGAGATACAATGAGCAGTTCTTC.

The chain employs TRBV5-1 and TRBJ2-1; 10 bases agree with TRBD2. CDR3 size: 17 residues. With 0 bases clipped from V and 4 bases from J, the junction kept 7 bases outside the gene matches. Germline CDR1 reads SGHRS; CDR2 reads YFSETQ. The CDR3 is CASSLAYLAGAYNEQFF. The CDR3 coding sequence is TGCGCCAGCAGCTTGGCCTACCTAGCGGGGGCTTACAATGAGCAGTTCTTC.

The rearrangement uses TRBV2 and TRBJ2-1, with D perhaps TRBD2 (5 bases). The germline gives CDR1 SNHLY, CDR2 FYNNEI. This CDR3 spans 15 amino acids. V lost 6 bases and J lost 0, with 12 bases in between. The CDR3 bases are TGTGCCAGCAGAGACCAGGACTTCTCCTACAATGAGCAGTTCTTC. Translation: CASRDQDFSYNEQFF.

This chain joins TRBV24-1 and TRBJ1-2; no definite D call. This CDR3 region has 13 residues. The V gene lost 7 bases and the J gene lost 8 bases, with 16 bases spanning the gap. CDR1 and CDR2 (germline): KGHDR, SFDVKD. The CDR3 coding sequence is TGTGCCACCAGCACTCAGGCAGCGGGAGGCTACACCTTC. Protein: CATSTQAAGGYTF.

The genes are TRBV3-1 (or the pseudogene TRBV3-2) and TRBJ2-3; 7 bases map to TRBD2. From germline, CDR1 is LGHDT and CDR2 YNNKEL (reference sequence). The CDR3 sequence is 17 residues long. V was pared by 4 bases and J by 3 bases, with 13 bases of the junction left unmatched. The CDR3 region has the DNA TGTGCCAGCAGCCGCATGGGGTGGGAGGGCGTGACAGATACGCAGTATTTT. Translating gives CASSRMGWEGVTDTQYF.

CDR3 amino acids: CASSSLGSVTGGEKLFF. DNA for the CDR3: TGTGCCAGTAGTTCCCTGGGGAGCGTGACTGGAGGTGAAAAACTGTTTTTT. The chain carries TRBV19 and TRBJ1-4; D unresolved. The V end lost 5 bases, the J end lost 7 bases, and 23 bases lay between the germline ends. This CDR3 is 17 amino acids long. Germline V gene lookup returns CDR1 LNHDA and CDR2 SQIVND (reference sequence).

CDR3 sequence reads: CASSLTGGLTEAFF. CDR3 in DNA: TGTGCCAGCAGCCTGACAGGGGGACTGACTGAAGCTTTCTTT. The genes are TRBV5-4 and TRBJ1-1, with 9 bases matching TRBD1. The CDR3 totals 14 residues. From germline, CDR1 is SGHNT and CDR2 YYREEE (reference sequence). Germline trimming cut 4 bases from V and 5 bases from J; bases unmatched to any gene: 6. The whole variable domain, remainder taken from reference TRBV5-4 and TRBJ1-1, is ETGVTQSPTHLIKTRGQQVTLRCSSQSGHNTVSWYQQALGQGPQFIFQYYREEENGRGNFPPRFSGLQFPNYSSELNVNALELDDSALYLCASSLTGGLTEAFFGQGTRLTVV.

The chain is built from TRBV11-3 and TRBJ2-3, with 8 nucleotides matching TRBD2. CDR3 length: 18 residues. V dropped 0 bases and J dropped 2; count of bases not matched to a gene: 10. The germline CDR1 and CDR2 sequences are SGHNT and YENEEA. CDR3 DNA: TGTGCCAGCAGCTTAGATAGGAGGATAGCGGGATCCACAGATACGCAGTATTTT. This gives the protein CASSLDRRIAGSTDTQYF.

With respect to this clone: The sample holds other DNA sequences that translate to the same CDR3. The chain joins TRBV19 to TRBJ1-4; D is ambiguous. The germline gives CDR1 LNHDA, CDR2 SQIVND (reference sequence). The CDR3 runs to 14 residues. V lost 6 bases and J lost 11, with 19 bases in between. The CDR3 nucleotides are TGTGCCAGTAGAGGAGGGATAGTAAGCGAGAAACTGTTTTTT. This codes for CASRGGIVSEKLFF. The full variable domain, with the rest looked up from reference TRBV19 and TRBJ1-4, is DGGITQSPKYLFRKEGQNVTLSCEQNLNHDAMYWYRQDPGQGLRLIYYSQIVNDFQKGDIAEGYSVSREKKESFPLTVTSAQKNPTAFYLCASRGGIVSEKLFFGSGTQLSVL.